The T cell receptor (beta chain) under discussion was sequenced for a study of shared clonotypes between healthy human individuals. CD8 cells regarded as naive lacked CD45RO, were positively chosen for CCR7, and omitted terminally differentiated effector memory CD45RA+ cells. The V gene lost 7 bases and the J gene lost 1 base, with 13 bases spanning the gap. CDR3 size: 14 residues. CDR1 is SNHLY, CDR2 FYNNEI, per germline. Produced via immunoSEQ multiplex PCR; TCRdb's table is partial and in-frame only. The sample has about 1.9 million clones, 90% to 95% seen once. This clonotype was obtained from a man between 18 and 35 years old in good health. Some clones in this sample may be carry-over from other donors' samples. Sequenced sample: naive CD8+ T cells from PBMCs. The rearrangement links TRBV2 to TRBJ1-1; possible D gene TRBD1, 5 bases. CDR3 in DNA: TGTGCCAGCATAATGGGGGGGGAGAACACTGAAGCTTTCTTT. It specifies CASIMGGENTEAFF.